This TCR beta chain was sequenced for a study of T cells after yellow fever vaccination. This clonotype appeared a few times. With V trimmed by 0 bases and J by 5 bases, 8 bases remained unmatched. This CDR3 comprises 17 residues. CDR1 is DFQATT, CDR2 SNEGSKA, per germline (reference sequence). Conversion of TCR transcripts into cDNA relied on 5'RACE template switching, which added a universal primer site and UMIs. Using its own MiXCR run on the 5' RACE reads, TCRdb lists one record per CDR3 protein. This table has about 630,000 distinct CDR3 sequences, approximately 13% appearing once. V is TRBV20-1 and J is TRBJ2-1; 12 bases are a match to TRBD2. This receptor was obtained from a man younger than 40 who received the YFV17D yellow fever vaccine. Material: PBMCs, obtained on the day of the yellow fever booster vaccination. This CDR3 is CSARERASGRADNEQFF. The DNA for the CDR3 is TGCAGTGCTAGAGAGAGGGCTAGCGGGAGGGCCGACAATGAGCAGTTCTTC.